A selection of T cell receptor beta chains follows, all from one sample in a study of shared clonotypes between healthy human individuals. Data came from immunoSEQ multiplex PCR; TCRdb stores just in-frame clones and leaves some out. The sample holds roughly 2.1 million clones, more than 85% seen once. The source material was naive CD8+ T cells from PBMCs. The source is a man aged 18 to 29 in good health. Some clones in this sample may be carry-over from other donors' samples. The CDR3 runs from the conserved cysteine through the conserved F or W. A D gene is named only where the DNA matches it firmly. Not all rows give a size; the values are once, few, many and, for expanded clones, a class.

16,.,TRBJ2-1,.,TRBV4-3,CASSQGTLRGGNEQFF,TGCGCCAGCAGCCAAGGGACCCTCCGAGGGGGGAATGAGCAGTTCTTC
14,.,TRBJ1-2,.,TRBV12-5,CASGLGLSNYGYTF,TGTGCTAGTGGTTTGGGCCTCTCAAACTATGGCTACACCTTC
14,.,TRBJ1-1,.,TRBV11-2,CASSLASKTTEAFF,TGTGCCAGCAGCTTAGCGTCGAAGACCACTGAAGCTTTCTTT
14,.,TRBJ2-7,.,TRBV11-2,CAASNPDGSYEQYF,TGTGCCGCCTCTAACCCCGACGGCTCCTACGAGCAGTACTTC
12,.,TRBJ2-1,.,TRBV27,CASQTEYNEQFF,TGTGCCAGTCAGACTGAATACAATGAGCAGTTCTTC
13,.,TRBJ2-7,TRBD2,TRBV27,CASSPPGGYEQYF,TGTGCCAGCAGCCCCCCCGGGGGGTACGAGCAGTACTTC
17,.,TRBJ1-4,.,TRBV16,CASSRVGGGPVGEKLFF,TGTGCCAGCAGTCGCGTCGGGGGTGGCCCCGTTGGCGAAAAACTGTTTTTT
15,.,TRBJ1-1,TRBD1,TRBV7-3,CASSSRTGLNTEAFF,TGTGCCAGCAGCTCCCGGACAGGCTTGAACACTGAAGCTTTCTTT
15,.,TRBJ2-1,TRBD2,TRBV7-9,CASSQSGREGNEQFF,TGTGCCAGCAGCCAAAGCGGGAGGGAAGGGAATGAGCAGTTCTTC
14,.,TRBJ2-7,TRBD1,TRBV30,CAWGTGQGNYEQYF,TGTGCCTGGGGAACGGGACAGGGGAACTACGAGCAGTACTTC
16,once,TRBJ2-2,TRBD1,TRBV30,CATWTGPRRSTGELFF,TGTGCCACATGGACAGGGCCTAGACGTAGCACCGGGGAGCTGTTTTTT
18,.,TRBJ1-1,TRBD1,TRBV10-3,CAISESTAGGDGHTEAFF,TGTGCCATCAGTGAGTCGACCGCAGGGGGCGACGGGCACACTGAAGCTTTCTTT
15,.,TRBJ1-2,.,TRBV6-5,CASSHRSDPTYGYTF,TGTGCCAGCAGCCACCGTAGCGATCCTACGTATGGCTACACCTTC
13,.,TRBJ2-2,.,TRBV6-5,CASSYGGTGELFF,TGTGCCAGCAGTTACGGGGGCACCGGGGAGCTGTTTTTT
16,.,TRBJ1-3,.,TRBV28,CASSVMSGYSGNTIYF,TGTGCCAGCAGTGTAATGTCGGGGTACTCTGGAAACACCATATATTTT
15,.,TRBJ2-7,TRBD1,TRBV4-1,CASSQVRDRGHEQYF,TGCGCCAGCAGCCAAGTGAGGGACAGGGGTCACGAGCAGTACTTC
17,once,TRBJ1-1,TRBD1,TRBV7-8,CASSLGIRGTALSEAFF,TGTGCCAGCAGCCTGGGCATTAGGGGGACAGCCCTTAGTGAAGCTTTCTTT
15,.,TRBJ2-7,TRBD1,TRBV19,CASSPVTGLHHEQYF,TGTGCCAGTAGTCCCGTGACAGGGCTTCACCACGAGCAGTACTTC
16,.,TRBJ2-3,.,TRBV7-2,CASSLDAYRVTDTQYF,TGTGCCAGCAGCTTGGACGCCTATCGGGTCACAGATACGCAGTATTTT
19,.,TRBJ2-6,TRBD1,TRBV7-9,CASPDSPGQRSSGANVLTF,TGTGCCAGCCCCGACTCCCCGGGACAGAGGAGCTCTGGGGCCAACGTCCTGACTTTC
18,.,TRBJ2-7,TRBD2,TRBV27,CASSLVGSGLAFPYEQYF,TGTGCCAGCAGTTTGGTTGGTTCGGGACTAGCTTTCCCATACGAGCAGTACTTC
16,.,TRBJ2-1,TRBD2,TRBV28,CASRRIPRGRADEQFF,TGTGCCAGCAGACGAATCCCCCGCGGGAGGGCGGATGAGCAGTTCTTC
14,.,TRBJ2-7,TRBD1,TRBV19,CASRTDRAPYEQYF,TGTGCCAGTAGAACGGACAGGGCGCCCTACGAGCAGTACTTC
16,few,TRBJ1-5,.,TRBV2,CASTLHLQGGGQPQHF,TGTGCCAGCACCCTACACCTCCAGGGCGGCGGTCAGCCCCAGCATTTT
14,.,TRBJ1-1,TRBD1,TRBV4-1,CATRQGIGDTEAFF,TGCGCCACCCGACAGGGGATTGGGGACACTGAAGCTTTCTTT
15,.,TRBJ2-1,TRBD2,TRBV7-9,CASSGGLAGYNEQFF,TGTGCCAGCTCCGGAGGACTAGCAGGCTACAATGAGCAGTTCTTC
13,.,TRBJ2-1,.,TRBV6-6,CASSRTTGNEQFF,TGTGCCAGCAGTCGGACGACCGGCAATGAGCAGTTCTTC
16,.,TRBJ2-3,.,TRBV27,CASSLNSVWGPDTQYF,TGTGCCAGCAGCCTTAATAGCGTCTGGGGTCCGGATACGCAGTATTTT
15,.,TRBJ1-3,TRBD1,TRBV2,CASSPDRVEGNTIYF,TGTGCCAGCAGTCCTGACAGGGTGGAAGGAAACACCATATATTTT
14,.,TRBJ1-2,TRBD1,TRBV30,CAWSEQGAGYGYTF,TGTGCCTGGAGCGAACAGGGGGCTGGGTATGGCTACACCTTC
18,.,TRBJ2-7,.,TRBV30,CAWSGGNFRILSSYEQYF,TGTGCCTGGAGTGGGGGTAACTTCCGAATCCTGAGCTCCTACGAGCAGTACTTC
14,.,TRBJ1-2,.,TRBV19,CATQTPDGVYGYTF,TGTGCCACTCAAACGCCCGACGGAGTGTATGGCTACACCTTC
16,.,TRBJ2-1,TRBD2,TRBV4-3,CASSQDKGTTYNEQFF,TGCGCCAGCAGCCAAGATAAGGGGACTACCTACAATGAGCAGTTCTTC
14,once,TRBJ2-1,TRBD2,TRBV10-3,CATIGGDPRNEQFF,TGTGCCACCATCGGGGGGGATCCGCGCAATGAGCAGTTCTTC
10,few,TRBJ2-7,.,TRBV11-2,CASSTDEQYF,TGTGCCAGCAGCACAGACGAGCAGTACTTC
16,.,TRBJ2-7,.,TRBV9,CASSLAGQGLSYEQYF,TGTGCCAGCAGCCTAGCGGGACAGGGCCTCTCCTACGAGCAGTACTTC
14,.,TRBJ1-1,.,TRBV27,CASSLEPRMTEAFF,TGTGCCAGCAGTTTAGAGCCCAGAATGACTGAAGCTTTCTTT
13,.,TRBJ2-1,.,TRBV7-3,CASSTFTYNEQFF,TGTGCCAGCAGTACATTTACTTACAATGAGCAGTTCTTC
16,once,TRBJ2-1,TRBD2,TRBV11-3,CASSLGRTSSYNEQFF,TGTGCCAGCAGCTTAGGAAGGACTAGCTCCTACAATGAGCAGTTCTTC
16,.,TRBJ1-1,.,TRBV9,CASSPTGRQLNTEAFF,TGTGCCAGCAGCCCGACCGGAAGACAGCTGAACACTGAAGCTTTCTTT
15,.,TRBJ2-7,TRBD2,TRBV6-5,CASSYSLLADYEQYF,TGTGCCAGCAGTTACTCTTTACTAGCGGACTACGAGCAGTACTTC
15,.,TRBJ1-4,.,TRBV7-8,CASSSFGVANEKLFF,TGTGCCAGCAGCTCCTTCGGCGTAGCTAATGAAAAACTGTTTTTT
15,.,TRBJ1-1,TRBD1,TRBV19,CASRGLGTENTEAFF,TGTGCCAGTAGGGGGCTCGGGACAGAGAACACTGAAGCTTTCTTT
12,.,TRBJ1-2,.,TRBV27,CASRQGGYGYTF,TGTGCCAGCAGGCAGGGAGGCTATGGCTACACCTTC
15,.,TRBJ2-7,TRBD2,TRBV9,CASSVGLAGSYEQYF,TGTGCCAGCAGCGTAGGACTAGCGGGGTCCTACGAGCAGTACTTC
15,.,TRBJ2-1,.,TRBV5-4,CASSRSVRLVDEQFF,TGTGCCAGCAGCCGCTCCGTTCGGCTAGTCGATGAGCAGTTCTTC
13,.,TRBJ2-7,TRBD2,TRBV19,CATRRGGTYEQYF,TGTGCCACCCGCCGGGGGGGGACCTACGAGCAGTACTTC
15,.,TRBJ1-1,.,TRBV4-1,CASSQDTGLNTEAFF,TGCGCCAGCAGCCAGGATACAGGGTTGAACACTGAAGCTTTCTTT
14,.,TRBJ2-7,.,TRBV4-3,CASSQERETYEQYF,TGCGCCAGCAGCCAAGAACGTGAAACCTACGAGCAGTACTTC
14,.,TRBJ1-2,.,TRBV11-2,CASSLGQGLNGYTF,TGTGCCAGCAGCTTGGGTCAGGGGCTGAACGGCTACACCTTC
14,.,TRBJ1-2,.,TRBV27,CASRKHLETYGYTF,TGTGCCAGCAGAAAACATTTGGAGACTTATGGCTACACCTTC
14,few,TRBJ2-3,.,TRBV7-9,CASSFRGTSYTQYF,TGTGCCAGCAGCTTTCGGGGGACAAGTTATACGCAGTATTTT
13,.,TRBJ1-1,.,TRBV27,CASSFFGQTEAFF,TGTGCCAGCAGTTTTTTCGGCCAGACCGAAGCTTTCTTT
15,.,TRBJ2-7,TRBD2,TRBV27,CASSFRPGRVDEQYF,TGTGCCAGCAGTTTTCGCCCAGGGAGGGTCGACGAGCAGTACTTC
16,.,TRBJ2-3,TRBD2,TRBV28,CASSPQSGSFPDTQYF,TGTGCCAGCAGTCCCCAGAGCGGGAGTTTCCCAGATACGCAGTATTTT
17,few,TRBJ1-2,TRBD1,TRBV11-2,CASSFEPGLTGNYGYTF,TGTGCCAGCAGCTTCGAACCTGGCCTGACAGGGAATTATGGCTACACCTTC
15,.,TRBJ2-7,TRBD1,TRBV28,CASSQPSGTVHEQYF,TGTGCCAGCAGTCAACCTTCCGGGACAGTCCACGAGCAGTACTTC
13,.,TRBJ2-7,.,TRBV9,CASSATRSNEQYF,TGTGCCAGCAGCGCGACTAGATCTAACGAGCAGTACTTC
15,.,TRBJ2-1,TRBD2,TRBV9,CASSATSGIYNEQFF,TGTGCCAGCAGCGCGACTAGCGGGATTTACAATGAGCAGTTCTTC
15,.,TRBJ1-1,.,TRBV28,CASSLRQGPNTEAFF,TGTGCCAGCAGTTTACGGCAGGGGCCGAACACTGAAGCTTTCTTT